The rows below give T cell receptor beta chains drawn from one sample of a study of T-cell reconstitution after alpha-beta-depleted transplantation in children. TCRdb re-analysed the PCR reads in MiXCR, keeping a single row per CDR3 protein. The table includes approximately 420,000 distinct CDR3 sequences, roughly a tenth detected once. The specimen comprised PBMCs from the stem cell graft donor, sampled from the stem cell graft. The receptors here all came from a human donor who donated a stem cell graft to a child with acute myeloid leukemia. CDR3s leave out the opening cysteine and the closing phenylalanine or tryptophan. Fields, in order: J gene, V gene, CDR3 protein.

TRBJ2-3 TRBV20-1 SARGRTSSDTQY
TRBJ2-7 TRBV12-3/TRBV12-4 ASSYQGGEQY
TRBJ1-2 TRBV20-1 SARDPRTGHGYT
TRBJ1-1 TRBV7-9 ASSLGTGIEAF
TRBJ2-2 TRBV29-1 SVRQGMDGGELF
TRBJ1-4 TRBV12-3/TRBV12-4 ASSPQDGKKLF
TRBJ2-3 TRBV29-1 SVEDRGPPGDTQY
TRBJ2-1 TRBV25-1 ASSEFQKRPYNEQF
TRBJ1-2 TRBV29-1 SVYGYRGGYT
TRBJ1-5 TRBV4-1 ASSQDPTGDGQPQH
TRBJ2-1 TRBV29-1 SGGSENEQF
TRBJ1-5 TRBV7-2 ASSPQGGGVNQPQH
TRBJ2-7 TRBV5-1 ASSLAPTSGKRYEQY
TRBJ1-4 TRBV15 ATSPGPRGEKLF
TRBJ2-3 TRBV5-1 ASSRTTSGRLDTQY
TRBJ2-5 TRBV29-1 SVEDLQGARHPLQETQY
TRBJ1-4 TRBV18 ASSPRAPSTNEKLF
TRBJ1-1 TRBV6-2/TRBV6-3 ASSYSEAEAF
TRBJ2-1 TRBV7-2 ASSLAIGGSSYNEQF
TRBJ2-2 TRBV5-1 ASSLETRTGELF
TRBJ2-3 TRBV5-1 ASSLEGQSTDTQY
TRBJ2-1 TRBV7-2 ASSLIGGGEQF
TRBJ2-2 TRBV20-1 SARDPGRGNTGELF
TRBJ2-3 TRBV5-1 ASSVQGQEDTQY
TRBJ2-1 TRBV10-3 AISDGYNEQF
TRBJ1-6 TRBV12-3/TRBV12-4 ASRGRQNNSPLH
TRBJ2-5 TRBV6-1 ASGRRLSETQY
TRBJ2-1 TRBV11-1 ASSTPGQHPLRNNEQF
TRBJ2-3 TRBV29-1 SVEDLLHISGSTDTQY
TRBJ2-4 TRBV24-1 AILDRAPKNIQY
TRBJ2-1 TRBV12-3/TRBV12-4 ASSRGQEREQF
TRBJ1-1 TRBV2 ASIPRGGPEAF
TRBJ2-5 TRBV29-1 SAKPGARETQY
TRBJ2-1 TRBV12-3/TRBV12-4 ASSLGLDVGDEQF
TRBJ2-2 TRBV29-1 SVGQVNTGELF
TRBJ2-7 TRBV20-1 SANDRLYEQY
TRBJ2-1 TRBV4-3 ASSQSGTGDNEQF
TRBJ2-5 TRBV30 AWSRAGAETQY
TRBJ2-5 TRBV5-1 ASSFGTDQETQY
TRBJ2-3 TRBV7-6 AGSLRESSTDTQY
TRBJ1-6 TRBV4-2 ASSQDGTGRNSPLH
TRBJ2-5 TRBV29-1 SVDGYSQETQY
TRBJ1-1 TRBV7-2 ASSSRDRGRAF
TRBJ1-3 TRBV12-3/TRBV12-4 ASTPVISGNTIY
TRBJ1-3 TRBV9 ASSVTGGGGNTIY
TRBJ1-2 TRBV20-1 SAPRGARGYT
TRBJ2-6 TRBV4-2 ASSQDPDSGANVLT
TRBJ2-3 TRBV29-1 SVPVLGSSTDTQY
TRBJ1-6 TRBV5-4 ASSWGQDNSPLH
TRBJ2-1 TRBV29-1 SVSGTGINEQF
TRBJ2-2 TRBV7-2 ASSLSGSQQGELF
TRBJ1-2 TRBV7-8 ASSPLTGQGARGYT